This TCR beta chain was recovered during a study of PD-1 blockade in mismatch repair-deficient tumors. Study at large: Enrolled about 2013-2017, patients had progressing, pretreated mismatch repair-deficient cancers of 11 to 13 types.

Study-wide results and limits: Tumor-resident clones, often absent from pretreatment blood, expanded after pembrolizumab and then contracted.

In the case of this clone: Its antigen remains unknown.

TCRdb's copy holds only in-frame clones and misses some; the assay was immunoSEQ multiplex PCR. The data show under 50,000 clones, over 80% seen once. Germline trimming cut 7 bases from V and 8 bases from J; bases unmatched to any gene: 10. The CDR3 loop spans 14 amino acids. Germline V gene data show CDR1 as SGHAT and CDR2 as FQNNGV. All patients were mismatch repair deficient, assessed by either PCR or immunohistochemistry. Three pembrolizumab responders had their TCRs sequenced. This specimen consisted of PBMCs, obtained around 38 weeks after starting pembrolizumab. The chain recombines TRBV11-2 with TRBJ2-1; 8 bases are a match to TRBD2. The sequence was obtained from an adult with mismatch repair-deficient cancer. Here the CDR3 DNA reads TGTGCCAGCACAATCGGGACTAGACGACATGAGCAGTTCTTC. Its translation: CASTIGTRRHEQFF.